This entry concerns a single TCR beta chain. Its antigen is unidentified. Trimming removed 0 bases at V and 0 bases at J, with 7 bases between. The CDR3 extends over 15 amino acids. Germline V gene sequence: CDR1 SGDLS, CDR2 YYNGEE. These data belong to a study of cytomegalovirus exposure and HLA in healthy donors. General study findings and limits: Solely CMV serostatus was available to characterize immune exposure.

13 Jbeta primers and 60 Vbeta primers were used for the PCR. Clones were sequenced by immunoSEQ multiplex PCR, and TCRdb holds only the in-frame ones, with some missing. The data hold over 150,000 clones, with over 70% observed a single time. This clonotype originated in a woman aged 18-29 years in good health and CMV-seronegative. Sample: PBMCs. The chain is built from TRBV9 and TRBJ2-1; TRBD2 is a possible D gene (5 bases). CDR3 protein: CASSVVAFSYNEQFF. CDR3 DNA: TGTGCCAGCAGCGTAGTAGCGTTCTCCTACAATGAGCAGTTCTTC.